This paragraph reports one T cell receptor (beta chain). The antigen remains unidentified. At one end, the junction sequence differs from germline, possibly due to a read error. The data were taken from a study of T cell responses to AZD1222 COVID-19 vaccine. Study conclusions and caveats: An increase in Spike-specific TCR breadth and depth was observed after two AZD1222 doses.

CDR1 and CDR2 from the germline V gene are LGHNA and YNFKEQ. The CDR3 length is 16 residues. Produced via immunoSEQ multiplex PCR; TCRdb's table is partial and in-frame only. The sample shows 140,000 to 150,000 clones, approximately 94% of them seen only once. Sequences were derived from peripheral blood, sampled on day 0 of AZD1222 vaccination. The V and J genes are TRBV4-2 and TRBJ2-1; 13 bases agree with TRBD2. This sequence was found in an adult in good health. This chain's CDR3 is CASSQGGTSGDRSRLF. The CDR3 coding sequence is TGTGCCAGCAGCCAAGGAGGGACTAGCGGGGACCGAAGTCGTCTCTTC.